The clone carrying this TCR beta chain was picked up a small number of times. This entry comes from a study of response to subunit inactivated influenza vaccine. TCRdb reanalysed the RT-PCR reads using MiXCR and keeps one entry per CDR3 protein. The sample contains under 200,000 distinct CDR3 sequences, about an eighth of which appear only once. The V gene lost 2 bases and the J gene lost 4 bases, with 15 bases spanning the gap. The CDR3 length is 16 residues. CDR1 and CDR2 from the germline V gene are LGHNA and YSLEER. Separately, the same data were catalogued under a study of T cells expressing NK-cell markers. That source notes: Libraries used 5'RACE template switching adding universal primer site and UMIs. All TCR beta repertoires analysed originated from sorted CD3+CD56+NKG2C+, CD3+CD56+NKG2C- and CD3+CD56-NKG2C+ T cells. In several experiments, an anti-gamma-delta TCR antibody restricted sorting to alpha-beta TCR T cells. Topping the CD3+CD56-NKG2C+ fraction as well were these clonotypes, in a few donors. It is unclear if expanded NKG2C-expressing clones target HCMV antigens.

The TCR comes from a man in his forties or fifties who received an inactivated influenza vaccine. The source was CD8+ T cells sorted from PBMCs, collected 11 to 12 days after vaccination. The genes are TRBV4-3 and TRBJ2-1; D gene ambiguous. CDR3 nucleotide sequence: TGCGCCAGCAGCCAATTGGTAGGGATGGTATACAATGAGCAGTTCTTC. This gives the protein CASSQLVGMVYNEQFF.